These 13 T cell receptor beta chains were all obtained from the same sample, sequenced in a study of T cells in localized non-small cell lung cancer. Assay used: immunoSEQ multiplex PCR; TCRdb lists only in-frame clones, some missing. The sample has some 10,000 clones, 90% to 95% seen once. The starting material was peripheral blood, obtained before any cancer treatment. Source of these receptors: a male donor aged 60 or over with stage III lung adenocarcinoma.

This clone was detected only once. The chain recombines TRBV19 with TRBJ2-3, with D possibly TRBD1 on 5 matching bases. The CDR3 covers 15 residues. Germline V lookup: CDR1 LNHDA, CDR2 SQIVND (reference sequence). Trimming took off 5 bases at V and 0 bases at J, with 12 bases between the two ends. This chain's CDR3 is CASSPTVPSTDTQYF. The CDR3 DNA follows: TGTGCCAGTAGTCCGACAGTCCCTAGCACAGATACGCAGTATTTT.

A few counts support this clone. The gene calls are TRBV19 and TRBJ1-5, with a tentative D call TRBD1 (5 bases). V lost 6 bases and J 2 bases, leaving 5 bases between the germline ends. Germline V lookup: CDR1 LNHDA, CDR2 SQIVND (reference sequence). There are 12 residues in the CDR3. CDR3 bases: TGTGCCAGTAGGACAGGCAATCAGCCCCAGCATTTT. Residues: CASRTGNQPQHF.

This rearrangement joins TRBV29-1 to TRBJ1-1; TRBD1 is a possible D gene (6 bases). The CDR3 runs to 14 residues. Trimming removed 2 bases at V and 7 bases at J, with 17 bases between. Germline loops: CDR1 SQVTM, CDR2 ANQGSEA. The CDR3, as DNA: TGCAGCGTTGAACTCAGGGGACCCGTGGGTGAAGCTTTCTTT. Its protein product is CSVELRGPVGEAFF.

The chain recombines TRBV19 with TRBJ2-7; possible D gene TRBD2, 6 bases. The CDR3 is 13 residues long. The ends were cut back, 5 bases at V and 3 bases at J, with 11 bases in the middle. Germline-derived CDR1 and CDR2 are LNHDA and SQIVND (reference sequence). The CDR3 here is CASSEGLYYEQYF. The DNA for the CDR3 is TGTGCCAGTAGTGAGGGACTTTACTACGAGCAGTACTTC.

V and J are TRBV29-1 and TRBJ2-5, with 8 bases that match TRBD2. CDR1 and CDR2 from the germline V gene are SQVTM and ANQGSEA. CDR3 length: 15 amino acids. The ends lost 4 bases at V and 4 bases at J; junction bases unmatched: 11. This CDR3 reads CSVANRRLASETQYF. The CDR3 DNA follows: TGCAGCGTTGCGAACCGAAGACTAGCGTCAGAGACCCAGTACTTC.

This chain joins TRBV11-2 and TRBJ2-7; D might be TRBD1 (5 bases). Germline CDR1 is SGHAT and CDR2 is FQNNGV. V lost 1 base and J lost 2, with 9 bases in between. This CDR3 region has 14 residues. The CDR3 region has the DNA TGTGCCAGCAGCTTAGTTGACAGTGCCTACGAGCAGTACTTC. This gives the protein CASSLVDSAYEQYF. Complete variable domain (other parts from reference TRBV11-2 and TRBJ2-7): EAGVAQSPRYKIIEKRQSVAFWCNPISGHATLYWYQQILGQGPKLLIQFQNNGVVDDSQLPKDRFSAERLKGVDSTLKIQPAKLEDSAVYLCASSLVDSAYEQYFGPGTRLTVT.

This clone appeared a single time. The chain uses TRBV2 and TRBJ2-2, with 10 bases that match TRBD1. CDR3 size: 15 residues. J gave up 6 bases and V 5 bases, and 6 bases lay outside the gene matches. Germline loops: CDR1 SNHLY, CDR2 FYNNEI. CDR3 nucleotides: TGTGCCAGCAGTCCGGGACAGGGGTTTGCCGGGGAGCTGTTTTTT. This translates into CASSPGQGFAGELFF.

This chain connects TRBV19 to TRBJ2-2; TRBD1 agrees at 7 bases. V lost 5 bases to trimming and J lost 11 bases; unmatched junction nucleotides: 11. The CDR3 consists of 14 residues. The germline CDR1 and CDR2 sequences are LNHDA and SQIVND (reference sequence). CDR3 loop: CASSLRGQVKELFF. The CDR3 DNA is TGTGCCAGTAGTCTTCGAGGACAGGTTAAAGAGCTGTTTTTT.

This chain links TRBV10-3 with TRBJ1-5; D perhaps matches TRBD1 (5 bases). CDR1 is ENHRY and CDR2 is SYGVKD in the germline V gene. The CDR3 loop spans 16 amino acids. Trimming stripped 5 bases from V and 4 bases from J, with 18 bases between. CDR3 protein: CAISTLGPNGNQPQHF. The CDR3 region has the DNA TGTGCCATCAGTACTTTGGGGCCCAACGGGAATCAGCCCCAGCATTTT.

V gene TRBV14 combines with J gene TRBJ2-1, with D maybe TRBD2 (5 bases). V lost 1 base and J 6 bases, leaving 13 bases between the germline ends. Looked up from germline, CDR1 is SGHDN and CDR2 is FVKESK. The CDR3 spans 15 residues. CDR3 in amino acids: CASSQGREAVNEQFF. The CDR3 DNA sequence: TGTGCCAGCAGCCAAGGGAGAGAAGCGGTCAATGAGCAGTTCTTC.

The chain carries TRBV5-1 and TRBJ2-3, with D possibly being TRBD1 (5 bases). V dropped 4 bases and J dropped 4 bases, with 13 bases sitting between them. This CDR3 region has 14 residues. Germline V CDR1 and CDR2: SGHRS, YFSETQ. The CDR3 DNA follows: TGCGCCAGCAGCCTCCTCCTGACAGCAGATACGCAGTATTTT. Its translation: CASSLLLTADTQYF.

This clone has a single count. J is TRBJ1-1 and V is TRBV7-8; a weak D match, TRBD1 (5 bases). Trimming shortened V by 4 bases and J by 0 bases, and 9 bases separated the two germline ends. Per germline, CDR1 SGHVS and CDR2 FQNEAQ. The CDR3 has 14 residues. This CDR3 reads CASSWDGMNTEAFF. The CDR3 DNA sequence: TGTGCCAGCAGCTGGGACGGGATGAACACTGAAGCTTTCTTT. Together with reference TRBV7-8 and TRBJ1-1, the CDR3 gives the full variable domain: GAGVSQSPRYKVAKRGQDVALRCDPISGHVSLFWYQQALGQGPEFLTYFQNEAQLDKSGLPSDRFFAERPEGSVSTLKIQRTQQEDSAVYLCASSWDGMNTEAFFGQGTRLTVV.

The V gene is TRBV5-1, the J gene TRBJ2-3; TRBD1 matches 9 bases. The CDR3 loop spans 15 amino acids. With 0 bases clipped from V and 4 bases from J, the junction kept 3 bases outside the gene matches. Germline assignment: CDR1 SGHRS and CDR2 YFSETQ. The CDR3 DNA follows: TGCGCCAGCAGCTTGGGGGACAGGGAGGCAGATACGCAGTATTTT. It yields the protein CASSLGDREADTQYF. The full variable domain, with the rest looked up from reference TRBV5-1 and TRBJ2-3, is KAGVTQTPRYLIKTRGQQVTLSCSPISGHRSVSWYQQTPGQGLQFLFEYFSETQRNKGNFPGRFSGRQFSNSRSEMNVSTLELGDSALYLCASSLGDREADTQYFGPGTRLTVL.